This entry describes one TCR beta chain. TCRdb's copy holds only in-frame clones and misses some; the assay was immunoSEQ multiplex PCR. Here the sample spans approximately 60,000 clones, 75% to 95% being singletons. The data were taken from a study of T cell changes during pregnancy in multiple sclerosis. The sequenced sample was peripheral blood, obtained after pregnancy. This clonotype was obtained from a female donor in good health, enrolled as a control in a pregnancy study.

CDR3 region: CATSRDRLVSGEQFF. CDR3 nucleotides: TGTGCCACCAGCAGAGATCGGCTAGTATCAGGGGAGCAGTTCTTC. The J gene is TRBJ2-1, the V gene TRBV15; perhaps TRBD1 as D (5 bases). V was pared by 0 bases and J by 10 bases, with 16 bases between. Germline CDR1 and CDR2: LNHNV and YYDKDF (reference sequence). This CDR3 has 15 residues.